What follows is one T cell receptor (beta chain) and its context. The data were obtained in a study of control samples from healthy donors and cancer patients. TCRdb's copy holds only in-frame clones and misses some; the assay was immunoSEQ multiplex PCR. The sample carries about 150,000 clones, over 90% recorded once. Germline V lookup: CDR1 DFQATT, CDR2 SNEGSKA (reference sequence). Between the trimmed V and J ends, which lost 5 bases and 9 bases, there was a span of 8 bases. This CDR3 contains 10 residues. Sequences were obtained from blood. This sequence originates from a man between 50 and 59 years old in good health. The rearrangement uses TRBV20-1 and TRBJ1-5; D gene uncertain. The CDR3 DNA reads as TGCAGTGCTCCCTTGCGGCCCCAGCATTTT. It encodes CSAPLRPQHF.